This record looks at one TCR beta chain sequence and its context. Its antigen is not known. This sample is drawn from a study of monozygotic twins with inflammatory bowel disease. The CDR3 sequence is 13 residues long. The germline gives CDR1 SGHNT, CDR2 YYREEE (reference sequence). General study points: The co-twins with IBD showed lower TCRbeta diversity (inverse Simpson) than their healthy siblings.

The study subjected TCRalpha and TCRbeta cDNA to two nested PCRs of approximately 17 and 9 cycles. TCRdb reprocessed the 5' RACE reads; each CDR3 protein has one entry and no DNA is given. With some 210,000 distinct CDR3 sequences in the sample, the ten largest clones hold around 1.5%. Sequenced: blood. The source of this sequence is a human donor with ulcerative colitis or Crohn's disease, or a healthy co-twin of an affected twin (not recorded which). V gene TRBV5-4 combines with J gene TRBJ2-7; TCRdb selects TRBD1, and the lack of DNA leaves this call unchecked. The CDR3 sequence is CASSLAGGIEQYF.